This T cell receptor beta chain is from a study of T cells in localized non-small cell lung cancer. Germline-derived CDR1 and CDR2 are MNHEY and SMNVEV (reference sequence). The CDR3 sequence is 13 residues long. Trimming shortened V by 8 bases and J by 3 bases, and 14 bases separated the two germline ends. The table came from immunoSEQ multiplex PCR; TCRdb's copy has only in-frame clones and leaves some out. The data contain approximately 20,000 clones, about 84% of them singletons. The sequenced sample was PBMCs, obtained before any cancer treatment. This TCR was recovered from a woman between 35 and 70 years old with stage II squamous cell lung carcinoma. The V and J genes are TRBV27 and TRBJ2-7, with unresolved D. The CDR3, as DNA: TGTGCCAGCGGATGGACGGTACACTACGAGCAGTACTTC. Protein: CASGWTVHYEQYF.